Reported below is one TCR beta chain. This specimen comes from a study of blood T cell repertoires in COVID-19. At the level of the study: Whether acute or convalescent, the COVID-19 samples came from the United States, Italy and Spain.

Germline loops: CDR1 MGHDK, CDR2 SYGVNS. Deletions cut 3 bases from V and 12 bases from J, with 14 bases between. The CDR3 length is 12 residues. Clones were sequenced by immunoSEQ multiplex PCR, and TCRdb holds only the in-frame ones, with some missing. Of nearly 200,000 clones listed, 84% are singletons. This chain joins TRBV25-1 and TRBJ1-2, with a possible D match to TRBD1 (6 bases). The specimen sequenced was peripheral blood. The receptor's source is a human donor in a cohort sampled during active COVID-19. The CDR3 loop is CASSEVRGSHTF. The CDR3 coding sequence is TGTGCCAGCAGTGAGGTGAGGGGGAGCCACACCTTC.